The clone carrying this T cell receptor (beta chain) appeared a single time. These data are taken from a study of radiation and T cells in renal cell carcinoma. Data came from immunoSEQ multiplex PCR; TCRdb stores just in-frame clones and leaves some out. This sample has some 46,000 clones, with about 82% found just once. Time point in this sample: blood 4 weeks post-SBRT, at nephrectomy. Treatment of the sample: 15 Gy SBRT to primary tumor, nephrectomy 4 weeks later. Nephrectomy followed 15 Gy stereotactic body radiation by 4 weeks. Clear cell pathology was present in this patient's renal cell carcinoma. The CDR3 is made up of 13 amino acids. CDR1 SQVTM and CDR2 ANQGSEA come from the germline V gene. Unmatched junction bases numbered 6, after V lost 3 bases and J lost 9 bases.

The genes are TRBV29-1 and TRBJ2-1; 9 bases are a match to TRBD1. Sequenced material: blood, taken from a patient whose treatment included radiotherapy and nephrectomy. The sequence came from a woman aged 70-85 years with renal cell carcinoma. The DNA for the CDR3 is TGCAGCGTTGATGGGACAGGGAAGGGTGAGCAGTTCTTC. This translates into CSVDGTGKGEQFF.